Shown below are 31 T cell receptor beta chains from a single sample sequenced in a study of human versus mouse CDR3 diversity and MHC coevolution. Profiling relied on immunoSEQ multiplex PCR, and the TCRdb table lists in-frame clones only, not all of them. The sample yields around 59,000 clones, roughly 93% seen once. Sequenced sample: naive CD4+ T cells from blood. Documented subset: CD45RO-negative CD62L-positive naive CD4 T cells. The receptors shown here come from a person aged 55 to 69 in good health.

The rearrangement links TRBV11-2 to TRBJ1-1; the D is unclear. The CDR3 sequence is 16 residues long. The V end was cut by 1 base, the J end by 7 bases, with 19 bases between. Germline CDR1 is SGHAT and CDR2 is FQNNGV. The CDR3 DNA reads as TGTGCCAGCAGCTTAGGACCGGGTTTGGCCGGCGGTGAAGCTTTCTTT. Protein product: CASSLGPGLAGGEAFF.

This chain uses TRBV19 with TRBJ1-6; weak D call: TRBD1 (5 bases). In germline, CDR1 is LNHDA, CDR2 SQIVND (reference sequence). Between the trimmed V and J ends, which lost 2 bases and 7 bases, there was a span of 12 bases. The CDR3 consists of 15 residues. The CDR3 DNA reads TGTGCCAGTAGTATACAGGGCCAGTGGAATTCACCCCTCCACTTT. Translation gives CASSIQGQWNSPLHF.

The chain uses TRBV19 and TRBJ2-2; D possibly corresponds to TRBD2 (7 bases). This CDR3 contains 16 residues. Looked up from germline, CDR1 is LNHDA and CDR2 is SQIVND (reference sequence). The V and J ends lost 10 bases and 1 base respectively, with 19 bases between them. CDR3: CATKKRGGRNTGELFF. DNA for the CDR3: TGTGCCACAAAGAAAAGGGGGGGGCGGAACACCGGGGAGCTGTTTTTT.

The genes are TRBV18 and TRBJ1-1, with 7 bases fitting TRBD1. This CDR3 contains 15 residues. V lost 1 base to trimming and J lost 1 base; unmatched junction nucleotides: 3. Germline assignment: CDR1 KGHSH and CDR2 LQKENI. CDR3 loop: CASSPQGGRNTEAFF. The DNA of the CDR3 is TGTGCCAGCTCACCACAAGGGGGCAGGAACACTGAAGCTTTCTTT.

The V call is TRBV2, the J call TRBJ2-1; TRBD2 matches at 12 bases. This CDR3 comprises 16 residues. Looked up from germline, CDR1 is SNHLY and CDR2 is FYNNEI. V dropped 5 bases and J dropped 6; count of bases not matched to a gene: 8. The CDR3 reads CASSTGLAGWGNEQFF. The CDR3 bases are TGTGCCAGCAGTACCGGACTAGCGGGATGGGGCAATGAGCAGTTCTTC. The complete variable domain, with remaining parts taken from reference TRBV2 and TRBJ2-1, reads EPEVTQTPSHQVTQMGQEVILRCVPISNHLYFYWYRQILGQKVEFLVSFYNNEISEKSEIFDDQFSVERPDGSNFTLKIRSTKLEDSAMYFCASSTGLAGWGNEQFFGPGTRLTVL.

The chain joins TRBV19 to TRBJ2-7, with a possible D match to TRBD1 (6 bases). Germline V CDR1 and CDR2: LNHDA, SQIVND (reference sequence). The CDR3 is made up of 17 amino acids. With 6 bases removed from V and 7 bases from J, the gap between germline ends came to 28 bases. The CDR3 bases are TGTGCCAGTAGGATATCACCCTTAGGGGGACCCCCTTGGGAGCAGTACTTC. Its protein product is CASRISPLGGPPWEQYF.

The chain links TRBV7-2 to TRBJ1-1; a possible D gene is TRBD1 (6 bases). CDR3 length: 13 amino acids. In germline, CDR1 is SGHTA, CDR2 FQGNSA. Trimming pared 3 bases from V and 1 base from J, leaving 6 bases between. The CDR3 coding sequence is TGTGCCAGCAGCTTGGGACAGAACACTGAAGCTTTCTTT. It yields the protein CASSLGQNTEAFF. The full variable domain, in which reference TRBV7-2 and TRBJ1-1 provide the parts outside the CDR3, is GAGVSQSPSNKVTEKGKDVELRCDPISGHTALYWYRQSLGQGLEFLIYFQGNSAPDKSGLPSDRFSAERTGGSVSTLTIQRTQQEDSAVYLCASSLGQNTEAFFGQGTRLTVV.

The chain carries TRBV11-2 and TRBJ1-5, with 7 bases lining up with TRBD1. The V gene end was trimmed by 0 bases and the J gene end by 7 bases; junction bases not matched to a gene: 3. The CDR3 spans 14 residues. CDR1 is SGHAT and CDR2 is FQNNGV in the germline V gene. The CDR3 nucleotides are TGTGCCAGCAGCTTAGATCGGACAGGACAGCCCCAGCATTTT. Protein: CASSLDRTGQPQHF. Supplemented by reference TRBV11-2 and TRBJ1-5, the full variable domain reads EAGVAQSPRYKIIEKRQSVAFWCNPISGHATLYWYQQILGQGPKLLIQFQNNGVVDDSQLPKDRFSAERLKGVDSTLKIQPAKLEDSAVYLCASSLDRTGQPQHFGDGTRLSIL.

This clone was seen once. This sequence joins TRBV7-3 and TRBJ2-3, with TRBD2 as a possible D gene (6 bases). Germline V CDR1 and CDR2: SGHTA, FQGTGA. The CDR3 sequence is 16 residues long. The V end was cut by 5 bases, the J end by 0 bases, with 15 bases between. The CDR3 sequence: CASSLRAGSSTDTQYF. Written as DNA, the CDR3 is TGTGCCAGCAGCCTCCGGGCGGGGTCTAGCACAGATACGCAGTATTTT. The whole variable domain, filled in from reference TRBV7-3 and TRBJ2-3, reads GAGVSQTPSNKVTEKGKYVELRCDPISGHTALYWYRQSLGQGPEFLIYFQGTGAADDSGLPNDRFFAVRPEGSVSTLKIQRTERGDSAVYLCASSLRAGSSTDTQYFGPGTRLTVL.

The chain recombines TRBV11-3 with TRBJ1-1; D is undetermined. The CDR3 runs 13 residues. V was pared by 5 bases and J by 3 bases, with 10 bases between. Germline CDR1 reads SGHNT; CDR2 reads YENEEA. The CDR3 reads CASSHSTDTEAFF. In nucleotides, the CDR3 is TGTGCCAGCAGCCATAGTACTGACACTGAAGCTTTCTTT.

This chain connects TRBV27 to TRBJ2-1; weak D call: TRBD1 (6 bases). From germline, CDR1 is MNHEY and CDR2 SMNVEV (reference sequence). V lost 6 bases and J lost 4, with 13 bases in between. The CDR3 loop spans 14 amino acids. CDR3 nucleotides: TGTGCCAGCAGGGGACAAATAAATTACAATGAGCAGTTCTTC. The encoded protein is CASRGQINYNEQFF.

The V gene is TRBV5-1, the J gene TRBJ2-7, with 7 positions matching TRBD2. The CDR3 runs 16 residues. Trimming cost V 2 bases and J 0 bases; bases outside gene matches: 8. CDR1 SGHRS and CDR2 YFSETQ come from the germline V gene. The CDR3 DNA is TGCGCCAGCAGCTTTGGGGGAGGGGAGGTCTCCTACGAGCAGTACTTC. Amino acids: CASSFGGGEVSYEQYF.

This rearrangement joins TRBV12-2 to TRBJ2-1; the table's D call of TRBD2 was not tested on the DNA. TRBV12-2 has pseudogene status. CDR3 size: 15 residues. The CDR3 loop reads CASRLLAGVRDEQFF. The CDR3 nucleotides read TGTGCAAGTCGCCTCTTAGCGGGAGTGAGGGATGAGCAGTTCTTC.

V usage is TRBV6-5 and J usage is TRBJ1-1, with no clear D. Germline CDR1 is MNHEY and CDR2 is SVGAGI. V was trimmed by 6 bases and J by 3 bases, leaving 5 bases between them. The CDR3 runs 11 residues. The chain's CDR3 is CASSYHTEAFF. DNA of the CDR3: TGTGCCAGCAGCTATCACACTGAAGCTTTCTTT.

This clone was counted once. The V gene is TRBV12-5, the J gene TRBJ2-1; 11 bases agree with TRBD2. The V and J ends lost 2 bases and 6 bases, in that order; junction bases with no gene match: 6. This CDR3 region has 16 residues. Germline V gives CDR1 LGHNT, CDR2 FRNRAP. The CDR3 is CASGLTGTSGFNEQFF. The CDR3 nucleotides are TGTGCTAGTGGTTTGACCGGGACTAGCGGATTCAATGAGCAGTTCTTC.

This clone was recorded only once. The CDR3 bases are TGTGCCACCCTACTAGCGGGCCTTCAGTATTTT. Translating it yields CATLLAGLQYF. The genes are TRBV19 and TRBJ2-3; 9 bases agree with TRBD2. Germline trimming cut 10 bases from V and 12 bases from J; bases unmatched to any gene: 8. The CDR3 runs to 11 residues. Germline lookup yields CDR1 LNHDA and CDR2 SQIVND (reference sequence).

The J gene is TRBJ2-2, the V gene TRBV6-5; D not resolved. CDR1 is MNHEY and CDR2 is SVGAGI in the germline V gene. The V gene lost 4 bases and the J gene lost 0 bases, with 6 bases spanning the gap. This CDR3 contains 14 residues. The CDR3 here is CASSLLTNTGELFF. The CDR3 coding sequence is TGTGCCAGCAGTTTACTCACGAACACCGGGGAGCTGTTTTTT.

The J gene is TRBJ2-1, the V gene TRBV27, with D maybe TRBD2 (5 bases). The CDR3 has 15 residues. V was shortened by 6 bases and J by 5 bases, with 17 bases between the two germline ends. Germline CDR1 is MNHEY and CDR2 is SMNVEV (reference sequence). The CDR3 loop reads CASRSERERNNEQFF. The CDR3 nucleotides are TGTGCCAGCAGATCCGAGAGGGAGAGGAACAATGAGCAGTTCTTC.

This chain connects TRBV18 to TRBJ1-4; 8 bases are a match to TRBD1. The CDR3 has 16 residues. After removal of 1 base from V and 7 bases from J, the junction contained 8 bases not matched to a gene. Germline loops: CDR1 KGHSH, CDR2 LQKENI. This CDR3 reads CASSPQRGTGIEKLFF. CDR3 nucleotide sequence: TGTGCCAGCTCACCACAGAGGGGGACAGGCATTGAAAAACTGTTTTTT.

This clone has just a few counts. The V call is TRBV5-6, the J call TRBJ1-2; TRBD1 matches at 10 bases. V dropped 4 bases and J dropped 5; count of bases not matched to a gene: 2. The CDR3 length is 13 residues. Germline V gene lookup returns CDR1 SGHDT and CDR2 YYEEEE. CDR3 loop: CASSPDRGYGYTF. The CDR3 DNA is TGTGCCAGCAGCCCGGACAGGGGGTATGGCTACACCTTC. Together with reference TRBV5-6 and TRBJ1-2, the CDR3 gives the full variable domain: DAGVTQSPTHLIKTRGQQVTLRCSPKSGHDTVSWYQQALGQGPQFIFQYYEEEERQRGNFPDRFSGHQFPNYSSELNVNALLLGDSALYLCASSPDRGYGYTFGSGTRLTVV.

This rearrangement joins TRBV27 to TRBJ2-3; TRBD1 aligns across 8 bases. Germline V gene data show CDR1 as MNHEY and CDR2 as SMNVEV (reference sequence). The trim removed 6 bases at V and 4 bases at J, leaving 6 bases unmatched. The CDR3 covers 14 residues. The CDR3 reads CASSPQGAPDTQYF. CDR3 nucleotides: TGTGCCAGCAGCCCGCAGGGGGCCCCAGATACGCAGTATTTT.

V and J are TRBV9 and TRBJ2-1, with 9 bases that match TRBD2. Germline V CDR1 and CDR2: SGDLS, YYNGEE. This CDR3 region has 15 residues. With V trimmed by 4 bases and J by 6 bases, 8 bases remained unmatched. As DNA, the CDR3 is TGTGCCAGCAGCCTCAATAGCGGGAGCGGCAATGAGCAGTTCTTC. As protein: CASSLNSGSGNEQFF.

This chain links TRBV25-1 with TRBJ2-7, with TRBD1 as a possible D gene (5 bases). Per germline, CDR1 MGHDK and CDR2 SYGVNS. CDR3 length: 16 residues. The V end lost 1 base, the J end lost 0 bases, and 13 bases lay between the germline ends. CDR3 amino acids: CASSEWGVGDSYEQYF. DNA for the CDR3: TGTGCCAGCAGTGAATGGGGCGTAGGGGACTCCTACGAGCAGTACTTC.

This clone was seen only once. V usage is TRBV15 and J usage is TRBJ2-3, with TRBD2 matching 13 bases. CDR1 and CDR2 from the germline V gene are LNHNV and YYDKDF (reference sequence). This CDR3 spans 19 amino acids. After removal of 5 bases from V and 0 bases from J, the junction contained 11 bases not matched to a gene. The CDR3 DNA sequence: TGTGCCACCAGCGGCCCACGGACTAGCGGGAGCCCTAGCACAGATACGCAGTATTTT. It specifies CATSGPRTSGSPSTDTQYF.

This sequence joins TRBV9 and TRBJ2-3, with D uncertain. Germline CDR1 reads SGDLS; CDR2 reads YYNGEE. The CDR3 is made up of 14 amino acids. Trimming removed 4 bases at V and 0 bases at J, with 9 bases between. CDR3 region: CASSRDRSTDTQYF. The CDR3 bases are TGTGCCAGCAGCAGAGATCGGAGCACAGATACGCAGTATTTT.

The chain recombines TRBV2 with TRBJ2-1, with TRBD1 as a possible D gene (6 bases). V lost 11 bases and J lost 4, with 30 bases in between. Germline assignment: CDR1 SNHLY and CDR2 FYNNEI. This CDR3 comprises 18 residues. This chain's CDR3 is CAGSVRRISGVGYNEQFF. As DNA, the CDR3 is TGTGCCGGATCCGTAAGGAGAATTTCAGGGGTGGGGTACAATGAGCAGTTCTTC. The complete variable domain, with remaining parts taken from reference TRBV2 and TRBJ2-1, reads EPEVTQTPSHQVTQMGQEVILRCVPISNHLYFYWYRQILGQKVEFLVSFYNNEISEKSEIFDDQFSVERPDGSNFTLKIRSTKLEDSAMYFCAGSVRRISGVGYNEQFFGPGTRLTVL.

This sequence joins TRBV6-1 and TRBJ2-1; the match to TRBD2 covers 10 bases. V shed 4 bases and J 2 bases; nucleotides not matched to a gene: 11. Germline CDR1 is MNHNS and CDR2 is SASEGT. The CDR3 loop spans 18 amino acids. CDR3 protein: CASSVQSSGSDTYNEQFF. The CDR3 DNA is TGTGCCAGCAGTGTTCAGTCTAGCGGGAGCGACACCTACAATGAGCAGTTCTTC.

V is TRBV19 and J is TRBJ1-5, with a weak D call TRBD1 (6 bases). The V gene's germline CDR1 is LNHDA and CDR2 SQIVND (reference sequence). The CDR3 spans 14 residues. V was shortened by 5 bases and J by 3 bases, with 11 bases between the two germline ends. CDR3 loop: CASSLQGTNQPQHF. In nucleotides, the CDR3 is TGTGCCAGTAGTCTCCAGGGGACCAATCAGCCCCAGCATTTT.

J is TRBJ1-2 and V is TRBV9; 8 bases match TRBD1. Germline values: CDR1 SGDLS, CDR2 YYNGEE. The ends lost 3 bases at V and 6 bases at J; junction bases unmatched: 10. This CDR3 is built from 15 residues. The DNA of the CDR3 is TGTGCCAGCAGCGCCCAACCGGGACAGGCAAATGGCTACACCTTC. The encoded protein is CASSAQPGQANGYTF.

V and J are TRBV6-6 and TRBJ2-3, with D tentatively TRBD1 (5 bases). There are 15 residues in the CDR3. The germline V gene encodes CDR1 MNHNY and CDR2 SVGAGI (reference sequence). V was pared by 2 bases and J by 0 bases, with 9 bases between. This CDR3 reads CASSYQGPSTDTQYF. The CDR3 DNA reads as TGTGCCAGCAGTTACCAGGGCCCTAGCACAGATACGCAGTATTTT.

The chain links TRBV2 to TRBJ2-7; TRBD1 matches at 7 bases. There are 14 residues in the CDR3. Per the germline V gene, CDR1 is SNHLY and CDR2 is FYNNEI. Losses at the gene ends were 8 bases for V and 3 bases for J; bases not matched to a gene: 10. The DNA for the CDR3 is TGTGCCAGCCAGACCGACAGGGACGGCTACGAGCAGTACTTC. This encodes CASQTDRDGYEQYF.